The 21 T cell receptor beta chains given below trace back to one sample, sequenced in a study of PD-L1 blockade in urothelial cancer (dated 2017 in TCRdb). Library method: the immunoSEQ multiplex PCR assay. TCRdb carries this immuneACCESS record with in-frame sequences only. Its versions omit some clonotypes, under half of them owing to an unresolved V gene in the studies checked, with the rest unexplained. Here the sample has roughly 50,000 clones; 60% to 85% occur a single time. Approximately 3.6% of the sample is in the top ten clones. The specimen comprised PBMCs, sampled around atezolizumab (anti-PD-L1) treatment. The origin of the receptors is a man between 65 and 85 years old with urothelial cancer.

The chain recombines TRBV5-1 with TRBJ2-7; 10 nucleotides agree with TRBD2. The CDR3 totals 15 residues. CDR1 and CDR2 (germline): SGHRS, YFSETQ. V shed 4 bases, J shed 1 base, and the junction held 5 bases outside the gene matches. The CDR3, as DNA: TGCGCCAGCAGCGCGGTAGCGGGAGGTTCCTACGAGCAGTACTTC. The encoded protein is CASSAVAGGSYEQYF.

The chain carries TRBV28 and TRBJ2-7; 7 nucleotides agree with TRBD2. The CDR3 loop spans 14 amino acids. With 7 bases clipped from V and 2 bases from J, the junction kept 8 bases outside the gene matches. Germline V CDR1 and CDR2: MDHEN, SYDVKM. CDR3 coding DNA: TGTGCCAGCATGGTTACGGGGAGGGCCTACGAGCAGTACTTC. Its translation: CASMVTGRAYEQYF.

This rearrangement joins TRBV7-2 to TRBJ1-1; TRBD1 is a possible D gene (6 bases). The V and J ends lost 5 bases and 0 bases respectively, with 13 bases between them. The CDR3 is 15 residues long. The germline CDR1 and CDR2 sequences are SGHTA and FQGNSA. CDR3 DNA sequence: TGTGCCAGCAGCCCCGGACAGATTATGAACACTGAAGCTTTCTTT. This translates into CASSPGQIMNTEAFF.

For the CDR3, the DNA is TGTGCCAGCAGCAAAAGTTGGCTAGCGGGAGGGCTATGGAACGAGCAGTACTTC. As protein: CASSKSWLAGGLWNEQYF. The chain links TRBV21-1 to TRBJ2-7; TRBD2, the table's D call, was not compared with the DNA. TRBV21-1 is recorded as a pseudogene. The CDR3 is made up of 18 amino acids.

The chain uses TRBV5-1 and TRBJ1-2; D unclear. Germline CDR1 is SGHRS and CDR2 is YFSETQ. This CDR3 is 14 amino acids long. V lost 0 bases to trimming and J lost 6 bases, with 12 bases between them. CDR3 loop: CASSLGGEGNGYTF. The CDR3 DNA is TGCGCCAGCAGCTTGGGCGGGGAGGGTAATGGCTACACCTTC.

The V call is TRBV5-4, the J call TRBJ2-3, with 14 positions matching TRBD2. The CDR3 sequence is 18 residues long. The J segment lost 3 bases and the V segment lost 3 bases, leaving 9 bases of the junction unmatched. Germline CDR1 reads SGHNT; CDR2 reads YYREEE (reference sequence). This chain's CDR3 is CASSSWTSGRSSTDTQYF. In DNA form, the CDR3 reads TGTGCCAGCAGCTCTTGGACTAGCGGGAGGTCGAGTACAGATACGCAGTATTTT.

The V and J genes are TRBV18 and TRBJ2-2; D is unresolved. CDR3 length: 16 residues. V was cut by 3 bases and J by 7 bases, with 18 bases left in between. CDR1 and CDR2 from the germline V gene are KGHSH and LQKENI. The CDR3, as DNA: TGTGCCAGCTCACCCCGTAGCCGTCTGGTGGACGGGGAGCTGTTTTTT. This sequence encodes CASSPRSRLVDGELFF.

In this sample, this clone turned up a few times. The chain combines TRBV2 with TRBJ1-2; D uncertain. Deletions cut 7 bases from V and 3 bases from J, with 12 bases between. Germline CDR1 reads SNHLY; CDR2 reads FYNNEI. CDR3 length equals 13 residues. This CDR3 reads CASMTGGDYGYTF. The CDR3 DNA reads TGTGCCAGCATGACGGGCGGGGACTATGGCTACACCTTC.

This chain connects TRBV5-8 to TRBJ2-7; 10 bases align to TRBD2. Germline-derived CDR1 and CDR2 are SGHTS and YDEGEE. J was trimmed by 3 bases and V by 0 bases; bases with no gene match: 6. The CDR3 contains 16 residues. The DNA for the CDR3 is TGTGCCAGCAGCTTGGCTGGGACTAGCGACTTCTACGAGCAGTACTTC. Amino acid sequence: CASSLAGTSDFYEQYF.

The chain employs TRBV10-3 and TRBJ2-7, with TRBD2 identical over 9 bases. Germline V gene sequence: CDR1 ENHRY, CDR2 SYGVKD. The CDR3 consists of 16 residues. Losses at the gene ends were 0 bases for V and 7 bases for J; bases not matched to a gene: 10. The CDR3: CAISESRGTAGGEQYF. CDR3 DNA: TGTGCCATCAGTGAGTCGAGGGGCACGGCGGGGGGGGAGCAGTACTTC.

This rearrangement joins TRBV27 to TRBJ1-1, with D uncertain. The CDR3 sequence is 13 residues long. Germline lookup yields CDR1 MNHEY and CDR2 SMNVEV (reference sequence). V was cut by 8 bases and J by 0 bases, with 10 bases left in between. The chain's CDR3 is CASLDTLNTEAFF. The CDR3 DNA reads as TGTGCCAGCTTAGACACCTTGAACACTGAAGCTTTCTTT.

The CDR3 sequence is CASSTGTSGGFYSYEQYF. DNA of the CDR3: TGTGCCAGTAGTACGGGGACTAGCGGGGGCTTTTACTCCTACGAGCAGTACTTC. The chain employs TRBV19 and TRBJ2-7; the match to TRBD2 covers 14 bases. Germline V gives CDR1 LNHDA, CDR2 SQIVND (reference sequence). The CDR3 totals 18 residues. Trimming cost V 4 bases and J 0 bases; bases outside gene matches: 8.

The V call is TRBV6-6, the J call TRBJ2-3, with 8 bases matching TRBD1. The CDR3 extends over 15 amino acids. Germline CDR1 and CDR2: MNHNY and SVGAGI (reference sequence). The V gene end was trimmed by 5 bases and the J gene end by 0 bases; junction bases not matched to a gene: 4. The CDR3: CASSAGTGSTDTQYF. In DNA form, the CDR3 reads TGTGCCAGCAGTGCGGGGACAGGTAGCACAGATACGCAGTATTTT.

This clone was seen at least ten times. In DNA form, the CDR3 reads TGTGCCAGCAGTTTCATTGCCCGGACAGGTACATATGAGCAGTTCTTC. Translating gives CASSFIARTGTYEQFF. The V gene is TRBV28, the J gene TRBJ2-1; 7 nucleotides align to TRBD1. CDR3 size: 16 residues. CDR1 and CDR2 (germline): MDHEN, SYDVKM. Trimming cost V 3 bases and J 8 bases; bases outside gene matches: 13.

By its share, this clone is medium-sized. The chain recombines TRBV7-9 with TRBJ2-3, with D unclear. The CDR3 extends over 15 amino acids. Germline V gene sequence: CDR1 SEHNR, CDR2 FQNEAQ (reference sequence). The V end lost 2 bases, the J end lost 0 bases, and 9 bases lay between the germline ends. The CDR3 loop reads CASSLRGDSTDTQYF. Here the CDR3 DNA reads TGTGCCAGCAGCTTACGCGGAGACAGCACAGATACGCAGTATTTT.

CDR3 nucleotide sequence: TGTGCCAGCAGTGAACAGGGCAGCACAGATACGCAGTATTTT. Translation gives CASSEQGSTDTQYF. This chain joins TRBV6-1 and TRBJ2-3; possible D gene TRBD1, 5 bases. Germline CDR1 MNHNS, CDR2 SASEGT. The CDR3 extends over 14 amino acids. V lost 2 bases and J 0 bases, leaving 6 bases between the germline ends.

The CDR3 spells CASSLDAGARDEQFF. CDR3 bases: TGTGCCAGCAGCTTAGATGCGGGGGCGAGGGATGAGCAGTTCTTC. The rearrangement uses TRBV11-2 and TRBJ2-1, with a tentative D call TRBD2 (7 bases). This CDR3 is built from 15 residues. Germline V gene lookup returns CDR1 SGHAT and CDR2 FQNNGV. V was trimmed by 0 bases and J by 8 bases, leaving 14 bases between them.

V gene TRBV7-2 combines with J gene TRBJ2-1, with D tentatively TRBD1 (6 bases). The CDR3 consists of 11 residues. Looked up from germline, CDR1 is SGHTA and CDR2 is FQGNSA. V was clipped by 6 bases and J by 10 bases, with 10 bases between them. The CDR3: CASSRTVEQFF. DNA for the CDR3: TGTGCCAGCAGTCGGACAGTGGAGCAGTTCTTC.

The genes are TRBV28 and TRBJ2-7; TRBD2 agrees at 7 bases. With 6 bases clipped from V and 7 bases from J, the junction kept 12 bases outside the gene matches. Germline V gene data show CDR1 as MDHEN and CDR2 as SYDVKM. The CDR3 length is 14 residues. The CDR3: CASSRTGTTGEQYF. CDR3 sequence (DNA): TGTGCCAGCAGCCGAACCGGGACTACCGGGGAGCAGTACTTC.

The rearrangement uses TRBV9 and TRBJ2-1; a weak D match, TRBD1 (5 bases). Trimming took off 0 bases at V and 10 bases at J, with 11 bases between the two ends. Germline V gene data show CDR1 as SGDLS and CDR2 as YYNGEE. This CDR3 region has 13 residues. For the CDR3, the DNA is TGTGCCAGCAGCGTAGGACAGTGGAACGAGCAGTTCTTC. It codes for CASSVGQWNEQFF. The whole variable domain, remainder taken from reference TRBV9 and TRBJ2-1, is DSGVTQTPKHLITATGQRVTLRCSPRSGDLSVYWYQQSLDQGLQFLIQYYNGEERAKGNILERFSAQQFPDLHSELNLSSLELGDSALYFCASSVGQWNEQFFGPGTRLTVL.

This sequence joins TRBV6-5 and TRBJ1-5, with D uncertain. Germline assignment: CDR1 MNHEY and CDR2 SVGAGI. The CDR3 runs 13 residues. V was shortened by 6 bases and J by 6 bases, with 12 bases between the two germline ends. CDR3 sequence: CASSQRRGQPQHF. The CDR3 DNA follows: TGTGCCAGCAGCCAAAGGCGGGGTCAGCCCCAGCATTTT.